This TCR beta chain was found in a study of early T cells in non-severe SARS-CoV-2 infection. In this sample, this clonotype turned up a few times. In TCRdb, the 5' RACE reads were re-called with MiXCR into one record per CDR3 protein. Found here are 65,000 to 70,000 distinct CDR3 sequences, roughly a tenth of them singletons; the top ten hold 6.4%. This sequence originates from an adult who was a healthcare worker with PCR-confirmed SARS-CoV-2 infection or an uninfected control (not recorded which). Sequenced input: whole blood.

CDR3 amino acids: CASRLLAGDSSPNEQFF. CDR3 nucleotide sequence: TGTGCAAGTCGCTTACTAGCGGGAGATTCTTCTCCTAATGAGCAGTTCTTC. The V call is TRBV12-2, the J call TRBJ2-1; TRBD2 was called by the table and not checked on the DNA. TRBV12-2 is described as a pseudogene. This CDR3 has 17 residues.